The 27 T cell receptor beta chains below were found in one sample sequenced in a study of T cell repertoires in breast cancer. Primers covering all TCR V genes were used in emulsion RT-PCR on CD8+ T cells. Blocking oligonucleotides added to a second nested PCR suppressed unpaired genes. Via MiXCR, TCRdb re-called the emulsion pairing reads, giving one row per CDR3 protein. The sample consists of around 43,000 distinct CDR3 sequences, 45% to 50% of them appearing once. Specimen: CD8+ T cells. The receptors originated from a pool of human donors with breast cancer or a healthy control (not recorded which).

A remark on this clonotype: A much larger clone lies one base from this, so it may be a read error. Lacking the conserved final phenylalanine or tryptophan, this CDR3 likely reflects a read error. The chain combines TRBV6-2 or TRBV6-3 with TRBJ1-5; tentative D call: TRBD1 (5 bases). The V end lost 7 bases, the J end lost 6 bases, and 13 bases lay between the germline ends. The CDR3 length is 13 residues. Germline assignment: CDR1 MNHEY and CDR2 SVGEGT. CDR3 bases: TGTGCCAGCACCACGGGGGGACTTCAGCCCCAGCATTCT. Its protein is CASTTGGLQPQHS.

This clonotype has just a few counts. The rearrangement links TRBV12-3 or TRBV12-4 to TRBJ2-1; D uncertain. This CDR3 comprises 14 residues. V was shortened by 5 bases and J by 3 bases, with 11 bases between the two germline ends. CDR3 sequence reads: CASSQPGRYNEQFF. The CDR3 coding sequence is TGTGCCAGCAGTCAACCCGGGCGCTACAATGAGCAGTTCTTC.

This sequence joins TRBV7-2 and TRBJ1-3, with D unresolved. Per the germline V gene, CDR1 is SGHTA and CDR2 is FQGNSA. The V and J ends lost 3 bases and 7 bases respectively, with 16 bases between them. CDR3 length: 15 amino acids. CDR3 sequence: CASSLVSSRGNTIYF. In nucleotides, the CDR3 is TGTGCCAGCAGCTTGGTCTCCTCCCGTGGGAACACCATATATTTT.

The chain is built from TRBV28 and TRBJ2-3; the match to TRBD2 covers 8 bases. There are 16 residues in the CDR3. V lost 7 bases and J lost 2; bases outside the gene matches: 11. From germline, CDR1 is MDHEN and CDR2 SYDVKM. CDR3 residues: CASNSTGLALTDTQYF. CDR3 nucleotide sequence: TGTGCCAGCAATTCCACAGGACTAGCTCTCACAGATACGCAGTATTTT.

Turning to this clonotype: The junction departs from germline at one end; a sequencing error may be responsible. The rearrangement links TRBV19 to TRBJ2-1; 9 bases map to TRBD2. CDR1 and CDR2 from the germline V gene are LNHDA and SQIVND (reference sequence). The CDR3 consists of 15 residues. The CDR3 DNA sequence: TGTGCCAGTAGAATAGCGGGAGACGGATACAATGAGCAGTTCTTC. Translation gives CASRIAGDGYNEQFF. Full variable domain (remainder filled in from reference TRBV19 and TRBJ2-1): DGGITQSPKYLFRKEGQNVTLSCEQNLNHDAMYWYRQDPGQGLRLIYYSQIVNDFQKGDIAEGYSVSREKKESFPLTVTSAQKNPTAFYLCASRIAGDGYNEQFFGPGTRLTVL.

The chain recombines TRBV3-1 with TRBJ2-5; D is perhaps TRBD1 or TRBD2 (7 bases each). Germline lookup yields CDR1 LGHDT and CDR2 YNNKEL (reference sequence). The ends were cut back, 4 bases at V and 2 bases at J, with 14 bases in the middle. The CDR3 is 15 residues long. This CDR3 reads CASSLRGGRQETQYF. The CDR3 nucleotides are TGTGCCAGCAGCCTCAGGGGGGGACGTCAAGAGACCCAGTACTTC.

This clonotype was observed a handful of times. The chain uses TRBV5-1 and TRBJ1-6; D may be TRBD1 (5 bases). Trimming took 0 bases from V and 9 from J, leaving 10 bases between them. CDR1 is SGHRS and CDR2 is YFSETQ in the germline V gene. CDR3 length: 14 residues. The CDR3 protein is CASSLAGYGSPLHF. The CDR3 coding sequence is TGCGCCAGCAGCTTGGCAGGGTACGGTTCACCCCTCCACTTT. Using reference TRBV5-1 and TRBJ1-6 for the parts outside the CDR3, the full variable domain is KAGVTQTPRYLIKTRGQQVTLSCSPISGHRSVSWYQQTPGQGLQFLFEYFSETQRNKGNFPGRFSGRQFSNSRSEMNVSTLELGDSALYLCASSLAGYGSPLHFGNGTRLTVT.

This clonotype is judged medium-sized. This chain connects TRBV27 to TRBJ1-2, with no clear D. This CDR3 has 13 amino acids. Germline values: CDR1 MNHEY, CDR2 SMNVEV (reference sequence). V lost 2 bases, J lost 8 bases, and 12 bases lay in between. CDR3 amino acids: CASSLGGSMGYTF. CDR3 DNA sequence: TGTGCCAGCAGTTTAGGAGGGTCGATGGGCTACACCTTC.

This clonotype was seen a handful of times. V gene TRBV9 combines with J gene TRBJ2-5; 9 positions match TRBD2. Germline V CDR1 and CDR2: SGDLS, YYNGEE. The CDR3 loop spans 16 amino acids. J gave up 1 base and V 3 bases, and 7 bases lay outside the gene matches. The CDR3 bases are TGTGCCAGCAGCGGGCTAGCGGGATCTAGCCAAGAGACCCAGTACTTC. Protein: CASSGLAGSSQETQYF.

Remarks on this clonotype: The CDR3 does not close with the conserved phenylalanine or tryptophan, likely indicating a read error. The rearrangement uses TRBV27 and TRBJ2-1; the D is unclear. Between the trimmed V and J ends, which lost 2 bases and 3 bases, there was a span of 11 bases. This CDR3 is built from 15 residues. In germline, CDR1 is MNHEY, CDR2 SMNVEV (reference sequence). CDR3 region: CASSLGANSYNEQFL. The CDR3 bases are TGTGCCAGCAGTTTAGGAGCCAATAGCTACAATGAGCAGTTCCTC.

In its sample, this clonotype was seen a few times. The gene calls are TRBV20-1 and TRBJ2-7; D unclear. Trimming removed 4 bases from V and 0 bases from J, with 10 bases in between. This CDR3 has 13 residues. Germline values: CDR1 DFQATT, CDR2 SNEGSKA (reference sequence). DNA of the CDR3: TGCAGTGCTACCAGCGAAAACTCCTACGAGCAGTACTTC. Its protein is CSATSENSYEQYF.

This clonotype showed up many times. The chain recombines TRBV6-1 with TRBJ2-1; 9 nucleotides line up with TRBD2. The germline CDR1 and CDR2 sequences are MNHNS and SASEGT. The ends lost 7 bases at V and 4 bases at J; junction bases unmatched: 8. The CDR3 consists of 15 residues. CDR3 sequence: CASNQAGGQYNEQFF. Written as DNA, the CDR3 is TGTGCCAGCAATCAAGCGGGGGGACAGTACAATGAGCAGTTCTTC.

V is TRBV19 and J is TRBJ1-6; no firm D call. Germline values: CDR1 LNHDA, CDR2 SQIVND (reference sequence). The CDR3 has 13 residues. The V end lost 0 bases, the J end lost 10 bases, and 7 bases lay between the germline ends. In nucleotides, the CDR3 is TGTGCCAGTAGTATAGAACCAAAATCACCCCTCCACTTT. Translated, it gives CASSIEPKSPLHF.

This clonotype was detected a few times. The CDR3 sequence: CASSQSRDRDAFF. CDR3 bases: TGTGCCAGCAGCCAATCCCGGGACAGGGACGCTTTCTTT. The V gene is TRBV3-1, the J gene TRBJ1-1; 9 bases fit TRBD1. The CDR3 is 13 residues long. Germline CDR1 LGHDT, CDR2 YNNKEL (reference sequence). V shed 2 bases, J shed 11 bases, and the junction held 6 bases outside the gene matches.

The chain couples TRBV14 to TRBJ2-3, with D unclear. The germline V and J ends were trimmed by 4 bases and 8 bases, with 13 bases remaining between them. Germline V gives CDR1 SGHDN, CDR2 FVKESK. The CDR3 loop spans 13 amino acids. CDR3 sequence (DNA): TGTGCCAGCAGCCTTTTAAATGACTTTACGCAGTATTTT. This gives the protein CASSLLNDFTQYF.

The rearrangement uses TRBV12-3 or TRBV12-4 and TRBJ1-2; 8 bases map to TRBD1. Trimming removed 3 bases from V and 6 bases from J; junction bases left unmatched: 3. This CDR3 has 13 residues. The CDR3 sequence is CASSFTGGDGYTF. The CDR3 DNA reads TGTGCCAGCAGTTTTACAGGGGGGGATGGCTACACCTTC.

This chain connects TRBV5-4 to TRBJ2-7; 10 bases fit TRBD2. Trimming removed 8 bases from V and 0 bases from J; junction bases left unmatched: 14. The CDR3 extends over 17 amino acids. In germline, CDR1 is SGHNT, CDR2 YYREEE (reference sequence). DNA of the CDR3: TGTGCCAGTAGGAGATCGGGACTAGCGACAAGCTCCTACGAGCAGTACTTC. As protein: CASRRSGLATSSYEQYF. The full variable domain, its missing parts supplied by reference TRBV5-4 and TRBJ2-7, is ETGVTQSPTHLIKTRGQQVTLRCSSQSGHNTVSWYQQALGQGPQFIFQYYREEENGRGNFPPRFSGLQFPNYSSELNVNALELDDSALYLCASRRSGLATSSYEQYFGPGTRLTVT.

This clonotype was counted a few times. The chain employs TRBV20-1 and TRBJ2-3; 9 bases agree with TRBD2. Germline CDR1 DFQATT, CDR2 SNEGSKA (reference sequence). V shed 7 bases and J 5 bases; nucleotides not matched to a gene: 7. This CDR3 has 13 residues. The CDR3 DNA follows: TGCAGTGAGGCGGGAGGGCCTGTAGATACGCAGTATTTT. This codes for CSEAGGPVDTQYF.

The V and J genes are TRBV6-1 and TRBJ2-7, with D possibly matching TRBD2 (5 bases). CDR1 is MNHNS, CDR2 SASEGT, per germline. The CDR3 loop spans 14 amino acids. Trimming took off 5 bases at V and 2 bases at J, with 13 bases between the two ends. The CDR3 DNA reads as TGTGCCAGCAGTTATCAGAGCGGAGCCTACGAGCAGTACTTC. Its translation is CASSYQSGAYEQYF.

A note on this clonotype: This may stem from a read error, because a much larger clone lies one nucleotide away. V and J are TRBV2 and TRBJ1-1, with D tentatively TRBD1 (5 bases). This CDR3 is built from 14 residues. Germline CDR1 reads SNHLY; CDR2 reads FYNNEI. The CDR3 loop is CASSTRERNAEAFF. CDR3 nucleotides: TGTGCCAGCAGTACCAGGGAACGGAACGCTGAAGCTTTCTTT.

The chain uses TRBV4-1 and TRBJ1-1; TRBD1 agrees at 10 bases. Germline lookup yields CDR1 MGHRA and CDR2 YSYEKL. This CDR3 has 15 amino acids. V dropped 4 bases and J dropped 7; count of bases not matched to a gene: 9. Here the CDR3 reads CASSPLTGGAGEAFF. The CDR3 nucleotides read TGCGCCAGCAGCCCGTTGACAGGGGGCGCAGGTGAAGCTTTCTTT.

This clonotype was seen only a few times. This chain links TRBV7-9 with TRBJ1-1; no clear D gene. The CDR3 has 14 amino acids. Germline V gives CDR1 SEHNR, CDR2 FQNEAQ (reference sequence). Trimming left V 2 bases short and J 0 bases short, with 7 bases between. CDR3 loop: CASSLSQLNTEAFF. The CDR3 nucleotides are TGTGCCAGCAGCTTATCCCAGTTGAACACTGAAGCTTTCTTT.

This clonotype was picked up a small number of times. V gene TRBV12-3 or TRBV12-4 combines with J gene TRBJ2-3, with D unresolved. The CDR3 sequence is 13 residues long. The V and J ends lost 5 bases and 0 bases respectively, with 6 bases between them. CDR3 DNA sequence: TGTGCCAGCAGTGTACAGAGCACAGATACGCAGTATTTT. Protein product: CASSVQSTDTQYF.

The chain couples TRBV20-1 to TRBJ2-4; D unclear. V dropped 7 bases and J dropped 2 bases, with 9 bases sitting between them. Germline CDR1 is DFQATT and CDR2 is SNEGSKA (reference sequence). CDR3 length equals 12 residues. The CDR3 loop is CSVEKPKNIQYF. CDR3 DNA: TGCAGTGTTGAGAAACCCAAAAACATTCAGTACTTC.

The chain recombines TRBV5-1 with TRBJ2-1, with TRBD2 as a possible D gene (5 bases). V was cut by 1 base and J by 6 bases, with 11 bases left in between. The CDR3 has 14 residues. The germline V gene has CDR1 SGHRS and CDR2 YFSETQ. The CDR3 sequence is CASSLLDSINEQFF. CDR3 sequence (DNA): TGCGCCAGCAGCTTGTTGGACTCTATCAATGAGCAGTTCTTC.

A remark on this clonotype: A read error may explain this, as a much larger clone is one base away. This chain uses TRBV10-3 with TRBJ1-3; 7 nucleotides align to TRBD1. This CDR3 region has 15 residues. J lost 7 bases, V lost 5 bases, and 11 bases had no gene match. Germline V gene data show CDR1 as ENHRY and CDR2 as SYGVKD. In DNA, the CDR3 is TGTGCCATCAGTCCGAGGGTCAGGGGGTTGAACACCATATATTTT. It yields the protein CAISPRVRGLNTIYF.

The chain has TRBV28 and TRBJ1-1, with TRBD1 matching 9 bases. Germline-derived CDR1 and CDR2 are MDHEN and SYDVKM. The CDR3 is 13 amino acids. V gave up 5 bases and J gave up 4 bases; unmatched junction bases: 2. CDR3 in DNA: TGTGCCAGCAGTCTACAGGGGGCCACTGAAGCTTTCTTT. It specifies CASSLQGATEAFF. The variable domain in full, completed from reference TRBV28 and TRBJ1-1, reads DVKVTQSSRYLVKRTGEKVFLECVQDMDHENMFWYRQDPGLGLRLIYFSYDVKMKEKGDIPEGYSVSREKKERFSLILESASTNQTSMYLCASSLQGATEAFFGQGTRLTVV.